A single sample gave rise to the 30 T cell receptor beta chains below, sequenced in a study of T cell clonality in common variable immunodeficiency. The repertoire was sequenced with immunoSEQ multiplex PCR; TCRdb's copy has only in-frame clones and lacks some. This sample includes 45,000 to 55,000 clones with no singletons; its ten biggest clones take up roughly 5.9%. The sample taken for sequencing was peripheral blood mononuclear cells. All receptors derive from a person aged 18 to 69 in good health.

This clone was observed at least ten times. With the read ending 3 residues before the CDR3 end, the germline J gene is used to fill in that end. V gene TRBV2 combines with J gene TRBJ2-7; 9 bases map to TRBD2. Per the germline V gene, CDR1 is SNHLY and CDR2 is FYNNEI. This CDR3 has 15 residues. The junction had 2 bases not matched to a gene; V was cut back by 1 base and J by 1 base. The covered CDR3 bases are TGTGCCAGCAGTGAAGGGCTAGCGGGATCCTACGAG. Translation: CASSEGLAGSYE. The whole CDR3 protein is CASSEGLAGSYEQYF. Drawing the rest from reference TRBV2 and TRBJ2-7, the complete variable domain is EPEVTQTPSHQVTQMGQEVILRCVPISNHLYFYWYRQILGQKVEFLVSFYNNEISEKSEIFDDQFSVERPDGSNFTLKIRSTKLEDSAMYFCASSEGLAGSYEQYFGPGTRLTVT.

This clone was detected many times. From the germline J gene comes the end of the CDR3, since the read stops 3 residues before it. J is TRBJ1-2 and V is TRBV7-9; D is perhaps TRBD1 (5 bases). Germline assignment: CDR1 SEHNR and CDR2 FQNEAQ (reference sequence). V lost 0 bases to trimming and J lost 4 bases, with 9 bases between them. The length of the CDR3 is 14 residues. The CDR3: CASSLAAGSYGYTF. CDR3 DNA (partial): TGTGCCAGCAGCTTAGCGGCAGGGTCCTATGGC.

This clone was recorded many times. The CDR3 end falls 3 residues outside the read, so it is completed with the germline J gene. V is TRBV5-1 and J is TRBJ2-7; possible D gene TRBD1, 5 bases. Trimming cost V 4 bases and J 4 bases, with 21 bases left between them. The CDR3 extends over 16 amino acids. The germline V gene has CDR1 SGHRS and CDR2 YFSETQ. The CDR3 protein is CASSSDSPSVRYEQYF. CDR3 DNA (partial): TGCGCCAGCAGCAGCGACAGCCCCTCGGTACGTTACGAG.

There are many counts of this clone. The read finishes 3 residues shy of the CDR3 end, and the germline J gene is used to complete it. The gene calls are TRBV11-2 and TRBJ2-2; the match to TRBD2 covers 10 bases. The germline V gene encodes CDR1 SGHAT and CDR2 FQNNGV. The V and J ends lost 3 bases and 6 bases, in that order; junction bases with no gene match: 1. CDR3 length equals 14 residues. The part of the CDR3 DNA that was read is TGTGCCAGCAGCTTCGGGACTAGCGCCGGGGAG. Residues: CASSFGTSAGE. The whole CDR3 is CASSFGTSAGELFF.

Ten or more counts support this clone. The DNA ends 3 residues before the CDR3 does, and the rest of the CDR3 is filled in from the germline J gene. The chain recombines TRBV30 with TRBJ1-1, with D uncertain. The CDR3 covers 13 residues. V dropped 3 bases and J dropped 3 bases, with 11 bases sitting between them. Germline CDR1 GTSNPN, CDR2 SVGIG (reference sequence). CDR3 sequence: CAWRGSGYTEAFF. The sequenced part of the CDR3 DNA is TGTGCCTGGAGAGGTTCGGGGTACACTGAA.

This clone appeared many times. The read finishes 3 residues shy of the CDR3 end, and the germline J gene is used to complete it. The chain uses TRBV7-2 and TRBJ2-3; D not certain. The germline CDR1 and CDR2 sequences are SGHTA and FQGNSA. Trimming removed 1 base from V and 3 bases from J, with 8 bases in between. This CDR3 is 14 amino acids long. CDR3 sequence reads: CASSLGPPTDTQYF. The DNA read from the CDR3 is TGTGCCAGCAGCTTAGGGCCACCAACAGATACG. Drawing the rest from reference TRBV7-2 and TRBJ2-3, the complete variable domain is GAGVSQSPSNKVTEKGKDVELRCDPISGHTALYWYRQSLGQGLEFLIYFQGNSAPDKSGLPSDRFSAERTGGSVSTLTIQRTQQEDSAVYLCASSLGPPTDTQYFGPGTRLTVL.

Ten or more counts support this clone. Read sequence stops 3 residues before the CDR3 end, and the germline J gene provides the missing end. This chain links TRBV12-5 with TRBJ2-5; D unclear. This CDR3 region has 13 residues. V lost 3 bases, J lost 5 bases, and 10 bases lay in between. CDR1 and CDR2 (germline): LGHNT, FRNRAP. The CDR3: CASGFIVSETQYF. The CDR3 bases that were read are TGTGCTAGTGGTTTTATTGTGAGCGAGACC.

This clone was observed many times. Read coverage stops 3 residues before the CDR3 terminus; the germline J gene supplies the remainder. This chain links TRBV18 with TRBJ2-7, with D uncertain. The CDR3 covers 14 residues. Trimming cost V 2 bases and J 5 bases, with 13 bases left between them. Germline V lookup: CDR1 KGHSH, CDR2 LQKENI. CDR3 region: CASSPWVGLNEQYF. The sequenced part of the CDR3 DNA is TGTGCCAGCTCACCATGGGTAGGGCTGAACGAG.

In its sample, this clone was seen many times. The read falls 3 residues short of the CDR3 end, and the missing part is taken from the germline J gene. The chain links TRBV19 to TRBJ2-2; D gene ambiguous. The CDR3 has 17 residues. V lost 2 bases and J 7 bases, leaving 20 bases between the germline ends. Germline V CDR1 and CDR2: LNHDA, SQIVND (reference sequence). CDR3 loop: CASSIHSGSMFHGELFF. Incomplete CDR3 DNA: TGTGCCAGTAGTATACACAGTGGATCCATGTTCCACGGGGAG.

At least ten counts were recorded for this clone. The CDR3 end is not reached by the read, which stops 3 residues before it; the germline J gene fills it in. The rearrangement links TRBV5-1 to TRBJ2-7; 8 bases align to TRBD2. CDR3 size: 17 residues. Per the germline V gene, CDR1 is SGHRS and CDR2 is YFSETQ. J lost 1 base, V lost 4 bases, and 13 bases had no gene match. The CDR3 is CASSAGGKGVGSYEQYF. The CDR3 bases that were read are TGCGCCAGCAGCGCGGGGGGCAAGGGGGTGGGTTCCTACGAG.

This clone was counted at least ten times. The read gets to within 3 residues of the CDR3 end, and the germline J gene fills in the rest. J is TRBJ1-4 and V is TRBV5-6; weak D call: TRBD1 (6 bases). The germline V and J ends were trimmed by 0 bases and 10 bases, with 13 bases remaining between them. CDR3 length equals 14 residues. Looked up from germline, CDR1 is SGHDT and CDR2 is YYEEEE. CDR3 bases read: TGTGCCAGCAGCTTGGGGACAGAAATGGTAAAA. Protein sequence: CASSLGTEMVK. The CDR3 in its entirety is CASSLGTEMVKLFF.

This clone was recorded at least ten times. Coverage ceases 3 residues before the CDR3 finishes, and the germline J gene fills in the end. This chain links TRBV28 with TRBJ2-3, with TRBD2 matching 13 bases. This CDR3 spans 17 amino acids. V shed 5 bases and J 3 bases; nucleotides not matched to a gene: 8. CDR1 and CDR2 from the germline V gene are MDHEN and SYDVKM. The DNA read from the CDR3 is TGTGCCAGCAGTACCCTAGGACTAGCGGGAGTAACAGATACG. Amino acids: CASSTLGLAGVTDT. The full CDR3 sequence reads CASSTLGLAGVTDTQYF.

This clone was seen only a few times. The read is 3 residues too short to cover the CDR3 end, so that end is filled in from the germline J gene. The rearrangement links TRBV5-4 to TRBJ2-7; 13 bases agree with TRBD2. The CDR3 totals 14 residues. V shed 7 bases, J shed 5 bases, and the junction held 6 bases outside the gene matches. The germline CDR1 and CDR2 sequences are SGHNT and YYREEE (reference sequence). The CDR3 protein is CASRPGLAGHEQYF. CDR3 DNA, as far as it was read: TGTGCCAGCCGTCCGGGACTAGCGGGGCACGAG.

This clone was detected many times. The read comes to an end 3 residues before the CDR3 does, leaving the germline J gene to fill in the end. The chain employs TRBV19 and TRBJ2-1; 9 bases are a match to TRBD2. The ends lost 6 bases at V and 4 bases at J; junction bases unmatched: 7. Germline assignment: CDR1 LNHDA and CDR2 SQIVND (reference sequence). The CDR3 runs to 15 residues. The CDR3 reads CASSRTSDGYNEQFF. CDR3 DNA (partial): TGTGCCAGTAGCCGGACTAGCGATGGATACAATGAG. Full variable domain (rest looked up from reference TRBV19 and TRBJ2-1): DGGITQSPKYLFRKEGQNVTLSCEQNLNHDAMYWYRQDPGQGLRLIYYSQIVNDFQKGDIAEGYSVSREKKESFPLTVTSAQKNPTAFYLCASSRTSDGYNEQFFGPGTRLTVL.

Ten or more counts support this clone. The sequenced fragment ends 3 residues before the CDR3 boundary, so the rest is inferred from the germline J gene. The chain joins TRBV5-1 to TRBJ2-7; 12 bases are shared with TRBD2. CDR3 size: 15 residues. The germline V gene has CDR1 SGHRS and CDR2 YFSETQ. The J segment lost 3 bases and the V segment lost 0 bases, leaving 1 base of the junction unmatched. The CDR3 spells CASSLELAGGYEQYF. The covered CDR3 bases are TGCGCCAGCAGCTTGGAACTAGCGGGAGGCTACGAG.

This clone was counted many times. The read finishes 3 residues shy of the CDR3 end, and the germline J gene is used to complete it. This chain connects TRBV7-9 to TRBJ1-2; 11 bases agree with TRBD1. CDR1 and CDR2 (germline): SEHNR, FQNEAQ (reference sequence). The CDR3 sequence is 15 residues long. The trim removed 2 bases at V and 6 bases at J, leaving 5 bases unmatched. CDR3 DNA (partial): TGTGCCAGCAGCTTAATGGGGACAGGGGGTGATGGC. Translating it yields CASSLMGTGGDG. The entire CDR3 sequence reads CASSLMGTGGDGYTF. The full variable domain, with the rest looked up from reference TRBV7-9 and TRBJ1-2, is DTGVSQNPRHKITKRGQNVTFRCDPISEHNRLYWYRQTLGQGPEFLTYFQNEAQLEKSRLLSDRFSAERPKGSFSTLEIQRTEQGDSAMYLCASSLMGTGGDGYTFGSGTRLTVV.

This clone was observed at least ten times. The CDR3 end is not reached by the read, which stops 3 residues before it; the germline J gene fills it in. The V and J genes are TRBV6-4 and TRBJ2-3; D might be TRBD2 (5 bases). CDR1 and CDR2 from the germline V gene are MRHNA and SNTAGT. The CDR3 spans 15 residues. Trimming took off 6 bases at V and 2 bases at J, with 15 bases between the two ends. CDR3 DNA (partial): TGTGCCAGCAGGCGACTACCCGGGGACACAGATACG. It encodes CASRRLPGDTDT. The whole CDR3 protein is CASRRLPGDTDTQYF.

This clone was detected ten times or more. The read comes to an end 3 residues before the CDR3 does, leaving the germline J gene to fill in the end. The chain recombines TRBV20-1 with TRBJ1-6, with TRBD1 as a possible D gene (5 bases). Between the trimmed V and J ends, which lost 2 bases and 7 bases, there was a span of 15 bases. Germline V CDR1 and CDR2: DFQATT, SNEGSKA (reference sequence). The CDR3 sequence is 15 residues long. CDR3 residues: CSARNPGAGNSPLHF. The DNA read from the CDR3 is TGCAGTGCTAGAAATCCCGGGGCGGGGAATTCACCC.

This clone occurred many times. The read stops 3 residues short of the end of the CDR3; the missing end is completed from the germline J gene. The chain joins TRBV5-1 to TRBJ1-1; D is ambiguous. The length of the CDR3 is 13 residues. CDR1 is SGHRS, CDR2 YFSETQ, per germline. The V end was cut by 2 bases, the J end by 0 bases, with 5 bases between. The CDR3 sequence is CASSFLVNTEAFF. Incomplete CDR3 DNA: TGCGCCAGCAGCTTCCTAGTGAACACTGAA. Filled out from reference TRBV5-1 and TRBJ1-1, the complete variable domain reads KAGVTQTPRYLIKTRGQQVTLSCSPISGHRSVSWYQQTPGQGLQFLFEYFSETQRNKGNFPGRFSGRQFSNSRSEMNVSTLELGDSALYLCASSFLVNTEAFFGQGTRLTVV.

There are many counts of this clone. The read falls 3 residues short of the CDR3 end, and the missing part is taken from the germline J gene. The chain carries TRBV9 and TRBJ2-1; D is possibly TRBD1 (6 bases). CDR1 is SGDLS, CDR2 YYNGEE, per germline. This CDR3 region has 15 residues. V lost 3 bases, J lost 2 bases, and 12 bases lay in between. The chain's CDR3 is CASSEGGNAYNEQFF. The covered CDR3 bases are TGTGCCAGCAGCGAAGGGGGTAATGCCTACAATGAG.

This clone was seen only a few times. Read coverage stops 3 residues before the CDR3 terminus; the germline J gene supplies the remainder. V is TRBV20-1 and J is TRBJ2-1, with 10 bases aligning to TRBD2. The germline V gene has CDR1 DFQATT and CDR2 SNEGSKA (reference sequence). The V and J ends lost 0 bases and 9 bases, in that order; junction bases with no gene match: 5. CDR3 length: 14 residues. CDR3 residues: CSARDGLAGAEQFF. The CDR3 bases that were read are TGCAGTGCTAGAGACGGGCTAGCGGGAGCTGAG.

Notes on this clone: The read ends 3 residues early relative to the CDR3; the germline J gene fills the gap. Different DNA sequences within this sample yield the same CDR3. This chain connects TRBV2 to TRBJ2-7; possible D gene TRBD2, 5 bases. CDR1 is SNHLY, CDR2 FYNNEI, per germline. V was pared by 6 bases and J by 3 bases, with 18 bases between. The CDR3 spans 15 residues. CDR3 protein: CASSDVTGNFYEQYF. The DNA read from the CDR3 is TGTGCCAGCAGCGACGTTACGGGGAATTTCTACGAG.

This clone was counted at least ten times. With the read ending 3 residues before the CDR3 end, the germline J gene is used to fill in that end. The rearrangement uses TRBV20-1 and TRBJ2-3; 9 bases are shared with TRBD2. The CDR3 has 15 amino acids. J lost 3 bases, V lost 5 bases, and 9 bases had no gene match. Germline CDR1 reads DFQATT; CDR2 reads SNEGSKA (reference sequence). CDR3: CSAFLAGVGTDTQYF. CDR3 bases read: TGCAGTGCTTTTTTAGCGGGAGTAGGGACAGATACG.

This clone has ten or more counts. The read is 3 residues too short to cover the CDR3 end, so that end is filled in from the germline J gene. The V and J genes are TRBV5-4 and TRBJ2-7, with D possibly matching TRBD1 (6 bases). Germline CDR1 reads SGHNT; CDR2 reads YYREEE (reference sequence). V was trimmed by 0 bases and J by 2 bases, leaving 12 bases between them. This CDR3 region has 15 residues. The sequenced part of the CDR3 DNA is TGTGCCAGCAGCTTGGATTCGGACAGAGCCTACGAG. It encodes CASSLDSDRAYE. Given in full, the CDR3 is CASSLDSDRAYEQYF.

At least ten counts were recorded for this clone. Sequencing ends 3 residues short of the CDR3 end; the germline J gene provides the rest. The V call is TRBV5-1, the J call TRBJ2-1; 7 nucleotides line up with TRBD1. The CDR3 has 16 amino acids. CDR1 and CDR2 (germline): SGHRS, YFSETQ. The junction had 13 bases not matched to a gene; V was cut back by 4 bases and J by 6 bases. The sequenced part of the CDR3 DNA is TGCGCCAGCAGCCCGTCCCCTGACAGGGTGAGCAATGAG. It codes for CASSPSPDRVSNE. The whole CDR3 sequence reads CASSPSPDRVSNEQFF.

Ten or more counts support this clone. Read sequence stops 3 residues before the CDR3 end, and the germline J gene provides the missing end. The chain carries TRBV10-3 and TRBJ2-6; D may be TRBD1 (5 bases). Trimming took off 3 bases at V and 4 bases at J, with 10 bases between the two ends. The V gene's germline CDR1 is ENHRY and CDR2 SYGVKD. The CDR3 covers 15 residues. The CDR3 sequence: CAISDQGSGANVLTF. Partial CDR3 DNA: TGTGCCATCAGTGATCAGGGTTCCGGGGCCAACGTC.

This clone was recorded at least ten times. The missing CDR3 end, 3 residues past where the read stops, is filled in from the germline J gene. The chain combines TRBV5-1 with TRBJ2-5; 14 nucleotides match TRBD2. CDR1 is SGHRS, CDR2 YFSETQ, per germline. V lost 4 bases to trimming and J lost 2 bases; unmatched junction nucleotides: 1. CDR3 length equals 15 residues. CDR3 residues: CASSGTSGSQETQYF. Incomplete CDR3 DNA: TGCGCCAGCAGCGGGACTAGCGGGAGTCAAGAGACC.

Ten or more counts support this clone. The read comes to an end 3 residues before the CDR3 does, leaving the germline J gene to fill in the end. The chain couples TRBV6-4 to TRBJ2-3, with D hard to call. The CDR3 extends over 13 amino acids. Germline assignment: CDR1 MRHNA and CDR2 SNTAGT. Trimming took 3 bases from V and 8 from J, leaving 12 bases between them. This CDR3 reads CASSEGRAGTQYF. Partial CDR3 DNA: TGTGCCAGCAGTGAGGGCCGCGCCGGTACG.

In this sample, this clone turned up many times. CDR3 DNA (partial): TGTGCCAGTAGTATAGACAGGGGGGCCAATCAGCCC. Residues: CASSIDRGANQP. The complete CDR3 protein is CASSIDRGANQPQHF. The V gene is TRBV19, the J gene TRBJ1-5; 7 nucleotides agree with TRBD1. The read ends 3 residues early relative to the CDR3; the germline J gene fills the gap. This CDR3 has 15 residues. V gave up 0 bases and J gave up 3 bases; unmatched junction bases: 2. CDR1 LNHDA and CDR2 SQIVND come from the germline V gene (reference sequence).

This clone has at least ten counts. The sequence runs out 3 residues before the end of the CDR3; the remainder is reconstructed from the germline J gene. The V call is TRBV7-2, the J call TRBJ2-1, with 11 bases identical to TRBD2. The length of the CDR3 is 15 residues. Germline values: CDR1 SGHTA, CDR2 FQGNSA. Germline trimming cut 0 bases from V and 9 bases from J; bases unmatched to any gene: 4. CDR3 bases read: TGTGCCAGCAGCTTAGCTACTAGCGGGAGTGCTGAG. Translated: CASSLATSGSAE. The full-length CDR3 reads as CASSLATSGSAEQFF.